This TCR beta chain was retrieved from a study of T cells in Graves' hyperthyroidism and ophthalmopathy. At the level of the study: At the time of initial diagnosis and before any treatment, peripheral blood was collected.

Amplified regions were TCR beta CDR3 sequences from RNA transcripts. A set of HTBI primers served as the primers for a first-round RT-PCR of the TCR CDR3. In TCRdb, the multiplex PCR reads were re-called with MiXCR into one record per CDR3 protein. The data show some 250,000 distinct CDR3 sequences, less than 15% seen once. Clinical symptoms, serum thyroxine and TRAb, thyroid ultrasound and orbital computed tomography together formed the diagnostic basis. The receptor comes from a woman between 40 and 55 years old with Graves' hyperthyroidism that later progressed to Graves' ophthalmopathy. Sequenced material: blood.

CDR3 region: CASSFSEGGKLFF. CDR3 bases: TGTGCCAGCAGTTTTTCGGAAGGGGGGAAGCTGTTTTTT. The gene calls are TRBV12-3 or TRBV12-4 and TRBJ2-2; D possibly uses TRBD1 or TRBD2 (6 bases each). V dropped 3 bases and J dropped 12 bases, with 14 bases sitting between them. CDR3 length equals 13 residues.